A selection of T cell receptor beta chains follows, all from one sample in a study of cytomegalovirus exposure and HLA in healthy donors. The table came from immunoSEQ multiplex PCR; TCRdb's copy has only in-frame clones and leaves some out. The sample has some 75,000 clones; 60% to 85% are singletons. The sequencing sample was made of PBMCs. The receptors here all came from a man younger than 35 in good health and CMV-seropositive. The CDR3 runs from the conserved cysteine through the conserved F or W. Fields, in order: D gene, J gene, clone size, V gene, CDR3 protein, CDR3 DNA. A D gene is named only where the DNA matches it firmly. Size values are once, few and many counts, or a class for expanded clones, and some rows have none.

NA	TRBJ2-2	NA	TRBV29-1	CSVVRDFNTGELFF	TGCAGCGTCGTCCGGGACTTCAACACCGGGGAGCTGTTTTTT
TRBD1	TRBJ2-7	NA	TRBV25-1	CASSEKGRTGNYEQYF	TGTGCCAGCAGTGAAAAAGGGCGGACAGGGAACTACGAGCAGTACTTC
TRBD1	TRBJ2-1	NA	TRBV5-4	CASSSPGQGHNEQFF	TGTGCCAGCAGCTCCCCGGGACAGGGCCACAATGAGCAGTTCTTC
TRBD1	TRBJ2-6	once	TRBV5-4	CASSGQGEGSGANVLTF	TGTGCCAGCAGCGGACAGGGGGAAGGCTCTGGGGCCAACGTCCTGACTTTC
NA	TRBJ2-5	NA	TRBV6-1	CASSQGVVETQYF	TGTGCCAGCAGCCAAGGGGTCGTGGAGACCCAGTACTTC
NA	TRBJ2-5	once	TRBV6-1	CASSERQEEETQYF	TGTGCCAGCAGTGAAAGACAGGAGGAGGAGACCCAGTACTTC
TRBD2	TRBJ2-7	few	TRBV4-1	CASSQVLSSGGTYEQYF	TGCGCCAGCAGCCAAGTCTTGTCTAGCGGGGGGACCTACGAGCAGTACTTC
NA	TRBJ2-7	NA	TRBV4-1	CASSPTPLTSTKPYEQYF	TGCGCCAGCAGCCCTACCCCGCTAACTAGCACAAAGCCCTACGAGCAGTACTTC
NA	TRBJ2-7	NA	TRBV5-4	CASSGWSGDEQYF	TGTGCCAGCAGCGGTTGGTCAGGCGACGAGCAGTACTTC
NA	TRBJ1-1	NA	TRBV28	CASSITVKAFF	TGTGCCAGCAGCATAACAGTTAAAGCTTTCTTT
NA	TRBJ2-5	NA	TRBV7-2	CASSLFGERGETQYF	TGTGCCAGCAGCTTATTTGGGGAAAGGGGAGAGACCCAGTACTTC
TRBD2	TRBJ2-2	NA	TRBV10-2	CASIGVAGVPGELFF	TGCGCCAGCATCGGGGTAGCGGGAGTACCCGGGGAGCTGTTTTTT
TRBD2	TRBJ2-5	NA	TRBV4-1	CASSQVTSGRAPDQYF	TGCGCCAGCAGCCAAGTTACTAGCGGGAGGGCTCCGGACCAGTACTTC
TRBD1	TRBJ1-2	NA	TRBV4-1	CASSQDLGQEAANYGYTF	TGCGCCAGCAGCCAAGATCTTGGACAGGAAGCAGCTAACTATGGCTACACCTTC
NA	TRBJ2-7	NA	TRBV25-1	CASSIYGNEQYF	TGTGCCAGCAGTATTTACGGGAACGAGCAGTACTTC
NA	TRBJ2-3	NA	TRBV10-3	CAIRDGSGTDTQYF	TGTGCCATCAGAGACGGGAGTGGGACAGATACGCAGTATTTT
NA	TRBJ1-3	NA	TRBV13	CASSLFSAGHTIYF	TGTGCCAGCAGCTTATTCTCGGCAGGTCACACCATATATTTT
TRBD1	TRBJ1-2	NA	TRBV28	CASSRGQDLYGYTF	TGTGCCAGCAGTAGAGGACAGGACCTTTATGGCTACACCTTC
NA	TRBJ2-1	NA	TRBV14	CASGIGGSYNEQFF	TGTGCCAGCGGGATTGGAGGGTCCTACAATGAGCAGTTCTTC
NA	TRBJ1-1	NA	TRBV29-1	CSVSGGGRAEAFF	TGCAGCGTCTCGGGGGGGGGCAGGGCTGAAGCTTTCTTT
NA	TRBJ2-2	NA	TRBV7-9	CASSSGGGLRSGELFF	TGTGCCAGCAGCTCCGGGGGTGGTCTTCGGTCCGGGGAGCTGTTTTTT
TRBD1	TRBJ2-5	few	TRBV7-9	CASSPATGVQETQYF	TGTGCCAGCAGCCCCGCAACAGGGGTACAAGAGACCCAGTACTTC
NA	TRBJ1-5	NA	TRBV23-1	CALLRDSYSASNQPQHF	TGCGCCTTACTCAGGGACTCCTACTCCGCTAGCAATCAGCCCCAGCATTTT
TRBD1	TRBJ2-7	NA	TRBV6-5	CASSYSMTGMDHEQYF	TGTGCCAGCAGTTACTCGATGACAGGGATGGACCACGAGCAGTACTTC
TRBD1	TRBJ2-3	NA	TRBV6-5	CASRLQGASTDTQYF	TGTGCCAGCAGATTACAGGGGGCTAGCACAGATACGCAGTATTTT
TRBD2	TRBJ2-1	once	TRBV6-5	CASRLLAGVYNEQFF	TGTGCCAGCAGACTACTAGCGGGAGTCTACAATGAGCAGTTCTTC
TRBD1	TRBJ2-7	NA	TRBV9	CASSRQGVTYEQYF	TGTGCCAGCAGTCGACAGGGCGTAACCTACGAGCAGTACTTC
NA	TRBJ1-4	NA	TRBV15	CATRGYSNEKLFF	TGTGCCACCCGGGGGTACAGTAATGAAAAACTGTTTTTT
TRBD1	TRBJ1-1	NA	TRBV5-1	CASSGPRNRGEAFF	TGCGCCAGCAGCGGCCCCCGGAACAGGGGCGAAGCTTTCTTT
TRBD2	TRBJ2-7	NA	TRBV7-7	CASSLASGRFYEQYF	TGTGCTAGCAGCTTAGCAAGCGGGAGATTCTACGAGCAGTACTTC
TRBD1	TRBJ1-3	once	TRBV7-2	CASSFRTGPGNTIYF	TGTGCCAGCAGCTTCCGGACAGGTCCCGGAAACACCATATATTTT
NA	TRBJ1-1	NA	TRBV10-3	CAISTGAEAFF	TGTGCCATCAGTACAGGCGCTGAAGCTTTCTTT
NA	TRBJ1-2	NA	TRBV6-1	CASSHSGTNYGYTF	TGTGCCAGCAGTCATTCCGGGACAAACTATGGCTACACCTTC
NA	TRBJ2-3	NA	TRBV7-2	CASSLISSQYF	TGTGCCAGCAGCTTAATCTCCTCTCAGTATTTT
NA	TRBJ1-4	NA	TRBV13	CASSSRSSNRGGEKLFF	TGTGCCAGCAGCTCGCGGTCTTCAAACCGAGGGGGTGAAAAACTGTTTTTT
NA	TRBJ2-5	NA	TRBV28	CATAGPETQYF	TGTGCCACCGCGGGCCCGGAGACCCAGTACTTC
TRBD1	TRBJ2-7	NA	TRBV6-1	CASSEGDRSYEQYF	TGTGCCAGCAGTGAAGGGGACAGATCCTACGAGCAGTACTTC
NA	TRBJ1-2	NA	TRBV6-5	CASSGLRVWAGGYTF	TGTGCCAGCAGTGGACTCCGGGTCTGGGCGGGGGGCTACACCTTC
NA	TRBJ1-4	few	TRBV4-1	CASSPSSWEATNEKLFF	TGCGCCAGCAGCCCTTCGAGCTGGGAGGCAACTAATGAAAAACTGTTTTTT
NA	TRBJ1-1	NA	TRBV7-6	CASSLNRNTEAFF	TGTGCCAGCAGCCTAAACAGGAACACTGAAGCTTTCTTT
TRBD2	TRBJ2-1	NA	TRBV6-6	CATGLAGRLEQFF	TGTGCCACGGGACTAGCGGGTCGCCTTGAGCAGTTCTTC
NA	TRBJ1-2	NA	TRBV6-1	CASSEGGGANYGYTF	TGTGCCAGCAGTGAAGGCGGAGGGGCGAACTATGGCTACACCTTC
NA	TRBJ1-2	NA	TRBV29-1	CSVEEEFGYTF	TGCAGCGTTGAAGAGGAGTTTGGCTACACCTTC
TRBD2	TRBJ2-1	NA	TRBV5-1	CASSAGLADNEQFF	TGCGCCAGCAGCGCAGGACTAGCGGACAATGAGCAGTTCTTC
NA	TRBJ1-1	NA	TRBV29-1	CSGRGGTEAFF	TGCAGCGGGAGAGGTGGCACTGAAGCTTTCTTT
TRBD1	TRBJ2-1	few	TRBV7-2	CASSPTRGSYNEQFF	TGTGCCAGCAGCCCGACCAGGGGGAGCTACAATGAGCAGTTCTTC
TRBD1	TRBJ1-1	NA	TRBV11-2	CASSLARQGVLWNTEAFF	TGTGCCAGCAGCTTAGCCCGACAGGGAGTCTTATGGAACACTGAAGCTTTCTTT
NA	TRBJ2-3	NA	TRBV28	CASSPVTDTQYF	TGTGCCAGCAGTCCAGTCACAGATACGCAGTATTTT
NA	TRBJ2-3	NA	TRBV6-5	CASASLGDTQYF	TGTGCCAGCGCTTCCCTCGGGGATACGCAGTATTTT
TRBD2	TRBJ2-5	NA	TRBV5-6	CASSDPTSGRFQTQYF	TGTGCCAGCAGCGACCCGACTAGCGGGAGGTTTCAGACCCAGTACTTC
TRBD1	TRBJ2-7	NA	TRBV19	CASSIARQGAYEQYF	TGTGCCAGTAGTATAGCACGACAGGGAGCCTACGAGCAGTACTTC
TRBD1	TRBJ1-5	NA	TRBV28	CASSVRQGTNQPQHF	TGTGCCAGCAGTGTCCGACAGGGGACAAATCAGCCCCAGCATTTT
TRBD1	TRBJ1-1	few	TRBV6-5	CASSLTGLGTEAFF	TGTGCCAGCAGTCTGACAGGGTTGGGCACTGAAGCTTTCTTT
NA	TRBJ1-5	few	TRBV4-1	CASSELYSNQPQHF	TGCGCCAGCAGCGAACTTTATAGCAATCAGCCCCAGCATTTT